Here is one TCR beta chain with its context. What it binds is unknown. A second PCR, run for about 7 to 12 cycles, used a sample-barcoded 5' primer plus a J-beta primer mix. A 12-random-nucleotide template-switch adaptor tagged each cDNA molecule. One entry per CDR3 protein results from TCRdb running MiXCR on the 5' RACE reads. The top ten hold about 3.9% of the sample, which has some 560,000 distinct CDR3 sequences, about 29% seen once. V shed 3 bases, J shed 4 bases, and the junction held 9 bases outside the gene matches. The CDR3 is 17 amino acids. Per germline, CDR1 WNHNN and CDR2 SYGVQD (reference sequence). This sample stems from a study of blood T cells in healthy people across ages. Overall study findings and caveats: The authors considered diversity estimates from one million T cells to be underestimates.

Drawing of peripheral blood yielded 8.5 to 10 milliliters from each donor. These data also formed part of another study, on T cells of mothers and their children.

Material: blood. This chain connects TRBV10-1 to TRBJ2-4, with 10 bases matching TRBD1. This sequence was found in a boy between 2 and 10 years old in good health. CDR3 region: CASSDAGTGDGKNIQYF. CDR3 DNA sequence: TGCGCCAGCAGTGACGCCGGGACAGGGGACGGGAAAAACATTCAGTACTTC.